The 25 T cell receptor beta chains below come from one sample, sequenced in a study of OX40 agonist ivuxolimab in advanced cancers. Generated by immunoSEQ multiplex PCR, the TCRdb table keeps only in-frame clones and is missing some. The sample shows some 55,000 clones, approximately 75% of them seen only once. Sequencing used CD4+ or CD8+ T cells sorted from blood, obtained in a trial of the OX40 agonist ivuxolimab. The origin of the receptors is an adult with an advanced solid tumor such as melanoma, head and neck, liver or kidney cancer.

V usage is TRBV7-2 and J usage is TRBJ1-2; D ambiguous. V was shortened by 1 base and J by 4 bases, with 13 bases between the two germline ends. The CDR3 has 15 residues. CDR1 and CDR2 (germline): SGHTA, FQGNSA. DNA for the CDR3: TGTGCCAGCAGCTTAGATCGGGCAGCTTTCTATGGCTACACCTTC. Its protein is CASSLDRAAFYGYTF. Using reference TRBV7-2 and TRBJ1-2 for the parts outside the CDR3, the full variable domain is GAGVSQSPSNKVTEKGKDVELRCDPISGHTALYWYRQSLGQGLEFLIYFQGNSAPDKSGLPSDRFSAERTGGSVSTLTIQRTQQEDSAVYLCASSLDRAAFYGYTFGSGTRLTVV.

The chain combines TRBV6-5 with TRBJ2-3; 7 positions match TRBD2. CDR3 length equals 15 residues. The trim removed 2 bases at V and 1 base at J, leaving 3 bases unmatched. Germline loops: CDR1 MNHEY, CDR2 SVGAGI. This CDR3 is CASSYEAGGTDTQYF. CDR3 bases: TGTGCCAGCAGTTACGAGGCGGGGGGCACAGATACGCAGTATTTT.

The V and J genes are TRBV6-5 and TRBJ1-5, with 9 bases fitting TRBD1. The V and J ends lost 6 bases and 4 bases, in that order; junction bases with no gene match: 7. Germline CDR1 reads MNHEY; CDR2 reads SVGAGI. CDR3 length equals 15 residues. This CDR3 is CASSLGQGRNQPQHF. The CDR3 DNA reads as TGTGCCAGCAGCCTCGGACAGGGGCGGAATCAGCCCCAGCATTTT.

The V call is TRBV19, the J call TRBJ2-3, with D maybe TRBD2 (6 bases). CDR1 and CDR2 from the germline V gene are LNHDA and SQIVND (reference sequence). Trimming cost V 6 bases and J 2 bases, with 18 bases left between them. The CDR3 runs 16 residues. CDR3 residues: CASSPRAGGFTDTQYF. CDR3 nucleotides: TGTGCCAGTAGCCCCCGGGCAGGAGGGTTCACAGATACGCAGTATTTT.

The chain carries TRBV6-1 and TRBJ2-5, with 9 bases that match TRBD2. With 2 bases clipped from V and 7 bases from J, the junction kept 8 bases outside the gene matches. Germline V gene sequence: CDR1 MNHNS, CDR2 SASEGT. This CDR3 region has 15 residues. Written as DNA, the CDR3 is TGTGCCAGCAGTGAAATGGGACTAGCAATGGGGACCCAGTACTTC. Protein sequence: CASSEMGLAMGTQYF.

The rearrangement joins TRBV7-7 to TRBJ2-3; D not resolved. V gave up 1 base and J gave up 0 bases, with 5 bases separating them. This CDR3 region has 14 residues. The germline gives CDR1 SSHAT, CDR2 FNYEAQ (reference sequence). The CDR3 protein is CASSLGISTDTQYF. The CDR3 DNA sequence: TGTGCCAGCAGCTTAGGAATCAGCACAGATACGCAGTATTTT.

This chain connects TRBV7-2 to TRBJ2-5, with D perhaps assigned TRBD1 or TRBD2 (5 bases each). Germline-derived CDR1 and CDR2 are SGHTA and FQGNSA. V was trimmed by 5 bases and J by 2 bases, leaving 12 bases between them. The CDR3 has 14 amino acids. The CDR3 protein is CASSQFGGQETQYF. The CDR3 DNA sequence: TGTGCCAGCAGCCAATTTGGGGGACAAGAGACCCAGTACTTC.

The CDR3 sequence is CASSPGLAGREQFF. The CDR3 nucleotides are TGTGCCAGCAGTCCGGGACTAGCGGGAAGGGAGCAGTTCTTC. V gene TRBV6-6 combines with J gene TRBJ2-1; 13 nucleotides line up with TRBD2. CDR3 length: 14 amino acids. With 5 bases clipped from V and 10 bases from J, the junction kept 5 bases outside the gene matches. CDR1 and CDR2 from the germline V gene are MNHNY and SVGAGI (reference sequence).

This clone appeared a few times. The J gene is TRBJ1-6, the V gene TRBV4-2; D possibly corresponds to TRBD1 (6 bases). The CDR3 runs to 17 residues. Per germline, CDR1 LGHNA and CDR2 YNFKEQ. V lost 1 base and J lost 3, with 13 bases in between. Here the CDR3 reads CASSQGGGNVYNSPLHF. The DNA of the CDR3 is TGTGCCAGCAGCCAAGGAGGGGGTAATGTCTATAATTCACCCCTCCACTTT.

The chain combines TRBV5-1 with TRBJ2-1; TRBD2 aligns across 12 bases. From germline, CDR1 is SGHRS and CDR2 YFSETQ. The CDR3 extends over 18 amino acids. V lost 4 bases and J lost 1; bases outside the gene matches: 9. CDR3 residues: CASSQPSGRAVSYNEQFF. The CDR3 DNA reads TGCGCCAGCAGCCAACCTAGCGGGAGGGCCGTATCCTACAATGAGCAGTTCTTC.

V is TRBV7-2 and J is TRBJ1-2; TRBD1 aligns across 10 bases. Germline V CDR1 and CDR2: SGHTA, FQGNSA. CDR3 length: 16 amino acids. After removal of 5 bases from V and 1 base from J, the junction contained 7 bases not matched to a gene. CDR3 bases: TGTGCCAGCAGCCCCCGGGACAGGGGCATTAACTATGGCTACACCTTC. Protein sequence: CASSPRDRGINYGYTF. The whole variable domain, filled in from reference TRBV7-2 and TRBJ1-2, reads GAGVSQSPSNKVTEKGKDVELRCDPISGHTALYWYRQSLGQGLEFLIYFQGNSAPDKSGLPSDRFSAERTGGSVSTLTIQRTQQEDSAVYLCASSPRDRGINYGYTFGSGTRLTVV.

The rearrangement uses TRBV29-1 and TRBJ2-7, with D perhaps matching TRBD1 (5 bases). CDR1 and CDR2 from the germline V gene are SQVTM and ANQGSEA. The CDR3 contains 12 residues. Trimming cost V 3 bases and J 3 bases, with 9 bases left between them. This CDR3 reads CSVEGQFYEQYF. CDR3 nucleotide sequence: TGCAGCGTTGAGGGGCAGTTCTACGAGCAGTACTTC.

V usage is TRBV7-2 and J usage is TRBJ1-2; D gene ambiguous. The length of the CDR3 is 12 residues. With 5 bases removed from V and 4 bases from J, the gap between germline ends came to 8 bases. Germline V gene lookup returns CDR1 SGHTA and CDR2 FQGNSA. The CDR3 DNA reads as TGTGCCAGCAGCAACGGTCCCTATGGCTACACCTTC. Translating gives CASSNGPYGYTF.

Notes on this clone: Mismatch with germline at one junction end may stem from a read error. This chain links TRBV28 with TRBJ1-3, with 7 bases matching TRBD1. CDR1 MDHEN and CDR2 SYDVKM come from the germline V gene. This CDR3 spans 16 amino acids. The CDR3 loop reads CASSLWDSLAGNTIYF. DNA for the CDR3: TGTGCCAGCAGTCTATGGGACAGCCTCGCTGGAAACACCATATATTTT.

This clone was found once. The chain uses TRBV30 and TRBJ1-1; maybe TRBD1 (6 bases). V dropped 4 bases and J dropped 1 base, with 13 bases sitting between them. The CDR3 totals 14 residues. Germline V lookup: CDR1 GTSNPN, CDR2 SVGIG (reference sequence). CDR3 amino acids: CAWTGQFTNTEAFF. As DNA, the CDR3 is TGTGCCTGGACCGGACAGTTTACGAACACTGAAGCTTTCTTT.

DNA for the CDR3: TGTGCCAGCAGCGTAGGACTAGCGGGAGCGGCTTGGGGCTACGAGCAGTACTTC. Its protein is CASSVGLAGAAWGYEQYF. The V and J genes are TRBV9 and TRBJ2-7; 12 bases align to TRBD2. Germline V gene sequence: CDR1 SGDLS, CDR2 YYNGEE. The length of the CDR3 is 18 residues. V gave up 0 bases and J gave up 3 bases; unmatched junction bases: 10. Complete variable domain (other parts from reference TRBV9 and TRBJ2-7): DSGVTQTPKHLITATGQRVTLRCSPRSGDLSVYWYQQSLDQGLQFLIQYYNGEERAKGNILERFSAQQFPDLHSELNLSSLELGDSALYFCASSVGLAGAAWGYEQYFGPGTRLTVT.

The V call is TRBV27, the J call TRBJ2-5; 9 bases line up with TRBD2. This CDR3 has 16 amino acids. The ends lost 6 bases at V and 1 base at J; junction bases unmatched: 9. The germline V gene has CDR1 MNHEY and CDR2 SMNVEV (reference sequence). CDR3 DNA: TGTGCCAGCAGCTCCAATAGCGGGGGCTTCCAAGAGACCCAGTACTTC. This encodes CASSSNSGGFQETQYF.

This clone was seen a few times. V and J are TRBV7-2 and TRBJ2-7, with unresolved D. The CDR3 loop spans 12 amino acids. CDR1 is SGHTA, CDR2 FQGNSA, per germline. V was pared by 3 bases and J by 6 bases, with 9 bases between. CDR3 DNA sequence: TGTGCCAGCAGCTTCAGTCGGAGCGAGCAGTACTTC. Its protein is CASSFSRSEQYF.

This sequence joins TRBV19 and TRBJ2-2; 8 bases map to TRBD1. The CDR3 runs to 15 residues. Germline CDR1 is LNHDA and CDR2 is SQIVND (reference sequence). V shed 3 bases, J shed 6 bases, and the junction held 6 bases outside the gene matches. CDR3 in amino acids: CASSIGTGWAGELFF. Here the CDR3 DNA reads TGTGCCAGTAGTATTGGGACAGGTTGGGCCGGGGAGCTGTTTTTT.

The V call is TRBV10-3, the J call TRBJ1-6; weak D call: TRBD1 (5 bases). The CDR3 runs 15 residues. From germline, CDR1 is ENHRY and CDR2 SYGVKD. V shed 3 bases and J shed 7 bases, with 13 bases lying between them. The CDR3 region has the DNA TGTGCCATCAGTGAAAAGGGGCCTGAAAATTCACCCCTCCACTTT. Its protein product is CAISEKGPENSPLHF.

The rearrangement uses TRBV9 and TRBJ2-7; 8 bases match TRBD2. The CDR3 has 14 amino acids. V dropped 3 bases and J dropped 6; count of bases not matched to a gene: 8. Germline V gene data show CDR1 as SGDLS and CDR2 as YYNGEE. The CDR3 DNA sequence: TGTGCCAGCAGCGGTGGACTAGCAAAAGGCGAGCAGTACTTC. It encodes CASSGGLAKGEQYF.

This sequence joins TRBV10-2 and TRBJ1-2, with D hard to call. The CDR3 has 15 residues. Germline lookup yields CDR1 WSHSY and CDR2 SAAADI. With 0 bases removed from V and 3 bases from J, the gap between germline ends came to 11 bases. The CDR3 region is CASSESGSGYYGYTF. The DNA of the CDR3 is TGCGCCAGCAGTGAGTCAGGTTCGGGGTACTATGGCTACACCTTC.

The chain couples TRBV7-2 to TRBJ1-1; the D gene is possibly TRBD1 (5 bases). Germline assignment: CDR1 SGHTA and CDR2 FQGNSA. This CDR3 has 14 residues. The V end was cut by 1 base, the J end by 0 bases, with 6 bases between. CDR3 in amino acids: CASSLGGLNTEAFF. DNA of the CDR3: TGTGCCAGCAGCTTAGGGGGGTTGAACACTGAAGCTTTCTTT.

This clone is a singleton in its sample. The V call is TRBV7-2, the J call TRBJ2-4, with D tentatively TRBD2 (7 bases). In germline, CDR1 is SGHTA, CDR2 FQGNSA. The CDR3 sequence is 17 residues long. V was cut by 4 bases and J by 8 bases, with 24 bases left in between. The CDR3 DNA sequence: TGTGCCAGCAGCTCCCGAGGGGGGGGCCGTCTTGGGGACATTCAGTACTTC. Amino acids: CASSSRGGGRLGDIQYF.

The rearrangement links TRBV30 to TRBJ1-3, with D hard to call. This CDR3 has 11 residues. Germline V gene data show CDR1 as GTSNPN and CDR2 as SVGIG (reference sequence). V shed 2 bases and J shed 3 bases, with 2 bases lying between them. DNA of the CDR3: TGTGCCTGGAGTAGTGGAAACACCATATATTTT. Translating gives CAWSSGNTIYF.